What follows are 17 T cell receptor beta chains derived from one specimen sequenced in a study of T cell responses to AZD1222 COVID-19 vaccine. Assay: immunoSEQ multiplex PCR; the TCRdb copy retains only in-frame clones and omits some. The top ten clones hold roughly 4.5% of a sample with about 77,000 clones, more than 90% of them seen once. Sequencing used peripheral blood, obtained 28 days after the second AZD1222 dose. Receptors originate from an adult who received the AZD1222 COVID-19 vaccine.

A word on this clone: One end of the junction varies from germline; a read error may be responsible. Written as DNA, the CDR3 is TGTGCCAGCAGACCCGGGACTAGCGGGAGCCGTCGTGCCTTC. This gives the protein CASRPGTSGSRRAF. The gene calls are TRBV2 and TRBJ2-7; 14 nucleotides align to TRBD2. This CDR3 spans 14 amino acids. From germline, CDR1 is SNHLY and CDR2 FYNNEI.

Comments on this clone: Different DNA sequences within this sample yield the same CDR3. This sequence joins TRBV12-5 and TRBJ1-1; D gene uncertain. V shed 6 bases and J shed 0 bases, with 11 bases lying between them. This CDR3 contains 14 residues. Germline V gene data show CDR1 as LGHNT and CDR2 as FRNRAP. CDR3 amino acids: CASGSGRLNTEAFF. CDR3 nucleotides: TGTGCTAGTGGGTCCGGGCGTTTGAACACTGAAGCTTTCTTT.

The genes are TRBV6-5 and TRBJ2-5; weak D call: TRBD2 (5 bases). The V gene lost 10 bases and the J gene lost 0 bases, with 12 bases spanning the gap. CDR3 size: 13 residues. CDR1 and CDR2 from the germline V gene are MNHEY and SVGAGI. CDR3 DNA sequence: TGTGCCATCAGCGGCCCGTACCAAGAGACCCAGTACTTC. It specifies CAISGPYQETQYF.

The rearrangement uses TRBV3-1 (or the pseudogene TRBV3-2) and TRBJ2-2; 9 nucleotides align to TRBD2. V lost 0 bases and J lost 5; bases outside the gene matches: 7. Germline CDR1 and CDR2: LGHDT and YNNKEL (reference sequence). CDR3 length: 17 residues. CDR3 sequence reads: CASSQDRLAGSTGELFF. CDR3 sequence (DNA): TGTGCCAGCAGCCAAGATCGGCTAGCGGGGAGTACCGGGGAGCTGTTTTTT.

The DNA of the CDR3 is TGTGCCAGCACAAACCCGGGACAGGGGCCCTACAATGAGCAGTTCTTC. Protein sequence: CASTNPGQGPYNEQFF. The chain couples TRBV7-9 to TRBJ2-1, with 10 bases fitting TRBD1. The CDR3 is 16 amino acids. CDR1 and CDR2 (germline): SEHNR, FQNEAQ (reference sequence). The ends lost 7 bases at V and 2 bases at J; junction bases unmatched: 8.

V is TRBV19 and J is TRBJ1-4; 7 bases match TRBD1. This CDR3 comprises 15 residues. The germline CDR1 and CDR2 sequences are LNHDA and SQIVND (reference sequence). With 4 bases clipped from V and 1 base from J, the junction kept 3 bases outside the gene matches. The CDR3 DNA reads as TGTGCCAGTAGTACAAACAGGGGAACTAATGAAAAACTGTTTTTT. Its translation: CASSTNRGTNEKLFF. Full variable domain (missing parts from reference TRBV19 and TRBJ1-4): DGGITQSPKYLFRKEGQNVTLSCEQNLNHDAMYWYRQDPGQGLRLIYYSQIVNDFQKGDIAEGYSVSREKKESFPLTVTSAQKNPTAFYLCASSTNRGTNEKLFFGSGTQLSVL.

The rearrangement uses TRBV19 and TRBJ2-7; D tentatively fits TRBD1 or TRBD2 (5 bases each). CDR1 is LNHDA, CDR2 SQIVND, per germline (reference sequence). With 2 bases removed from V and 2 bases from J, the gap between germline ends came to 13 bases. The CDR3 is 15 amino acids. CDR3 residues: CASSIMGEPTYEQYF. The CDR3 region has the DNA TGTGCCAGTAGTATAATGGGGGAACCCACCTACGAGCAGTACTTC. The full variable domain, with the rest looked up from reference TRBV19 and TRBJ2-7, is DGGITQSPKYLFRKEGQNVTLSCEQNLNHDAMYWYRQDPGQGLRLIYYSQIVNDFQKGDIAEGYSVSREKKESFPLTVTSAQKNPTAFYLCASSIMGEPTYEQYFGPGTRLTVT.

The rearrangement joins TRBV19 to TRBJ2-2; maybe TRBD1 (5 bases). The CDR3 is 13 amino acids. V was trimmed by 5 bases and J by 6 bases, leaving 10 bases between them. Germline CDR1 and CDR2: LNHDA and SQIVND (reference sequence). The CDR3: CASSSSGPGELFF. The DNA of the CDR3 is TGTGCCAGTAGTTCCTCAGGGCCCGGGGAGCTGTTTTTT.

In the case of this clone: The identical CDR3 is also encoded by other nucleotide sequences in the sample. The J gene is TRBJ2-2, the V gene TRBV5-1; tentative D call: TRBD2 (5 bases). The V and J ends lost 0 bases and 8 bases respectively, with 8 bases between them. CDR3 length: 13 residues. Germline V gene sequence: CDR1 SGHRS, CDR2 YFSETQ. CDR3 loop: CASSLVAGGELFF. In DNA, the CDR3 is TGCGCCAGCAGCTTGGTCGCGGGTGGGGAGCTGTTTTTT.

V usage is TRBV10-3 and J usage is TRBJ2-3, with unresolved D. Germline CDR1 ENHRY, CDR2 SYGVKD. V was pared by 7 bases and J by 2 bases, with 13 bases between. CDR3 length equals 14 residues. CDR3 DNA: TGTGCCATCAACGGCTTAGGGTCCACAGATACGCAGTATTTT. It translates to CAINGLGSTDTQYF.

This clone came up once. The rearrangement joins TRBV11-2 to TRBJ2-3; no clear D. Germline CDR1 SGHAT, CDR2 FQNNGV. The CDR3 loop spans 14 amino acids. V was trimmed by 4 bases and J by 1 base, leaving 9 bases between them. The CDR3 sequence is CASSYGFGTDTQYF. Written as DNA, the CDR3 is TGTGCCAGCAGCTACGGGTTTGGCACAGATACGCAGTATTTT.

The chain links TRBV7-2 to TRBJ2-3, with D unresolved. The ends were cut back, 1 base at V and 0 bases at J, with 5 bases in the middle. Looked up from germline, CDR1 is SGHTA and CDR2 is FQGNSA. This CDR3 has 14 amino acids. The CDR3 loop reads CASSLDGSTDTQYF. CDR3 bases: TGTGCCAGCAGCTTAGACGGCAGCACAGATACGCAGTATTTT.

This rearrangement joins TRBV19 to TRBJ2-2; possibly TRBD1 for D (7 bases). Germline lookup yields CDR1 LNHDA and CDR2 SQIVND (reference sequence). Trimming removed 4 bases from V and 5 bases from J, with 17 bases in between. The CDR3 is 16 amino acids. This chain's CDR3 is CASSTEHRGGTGELFF. DNA for the CDR3: TGTGCCAGTAGTACCGAACACAGGGGAGGAACCGGGGAGCTGTTTTTT.

This clone was detected once. V is TRBV7-9 and J is TRBJ1-2; D possibly corresponds to TRBD1 (5 bases). Germline-derived CDR1 and CDR2 are SEHNR and FQNEAQ (reference sequence). The CDR3 is 13 residues long. The ends were cut back, 3 bases at V and 7 bases at J, with 12 bases in the middle. CDR3 protein: CASSLDNPLGYTF. The CDR3 DNA follows: TGTGCCAGCAGCTTGGACAACCCCCTTGGCTACACCTTC.

This clone was detected once. The gene calls are TRBV7-6 and TRBJ1-1; D perhaps matches TRBD1 (6 bases). The germline V gene encodes CDR1 SGHVS and CDR2 FNYEAQ. V lost 1 base to trimming and J lost 0 bases, with 18 bases between them. This CDR3 region has 18 residues. CDR3 loop: CASSLDPRDKRMNTEAFF. CDR3 DNA sequence: TGTGCCAGCAGCTTAGACCCCCGGGACAAACGTATGAACACTGAAGCTTTCTTT.

The V and J genes are TRBV20-1 and TRBJ1-1; D may be TRBD1 (5 bases). The CDR3 has 13 amino acids. Germline V gives CDR1 DFQATT, CDR2 SNEGSKA (reference sequence). Trimming stripped 3 bases from V and 3 bases from J, with 11 bases between. The CDR3 DNA reads TGCAGTGCTAGTACGGGGGTAGACACTGAAGCTTTCTTT. This encodes CSASTGVDTEAFF.

V usage is TRBV12-3 or TRBV12-4 and J usage is TRBJ1-1; D perhaps matches TRBD1 (6 bases). CDR3 size: 13 residues. The V and J ends lost 6 bases and 6 bases respectively, with 14 bases between them. In DNA form, the CDR3 reads TGTGCCAGCAGCGCGGACAGAATAGCTGAAGCTTTCTTT. Translated, it gives CASSADRIAEAFF.